This T cell receptor (beta chain) was found in a study of T cell changes during pregnancy in multiple sclerosis. The assay was immunoSEQ multiplex PCR, and TCRdb's table has in-frame clones only and misses some. The sample comprises around 71,000 clones, about 90% of which are singletons, and around 1.6% rests with the top ten. This clone was observed a few times. Germline and junction disagree at one end, which may indicate a read error. This CDR3 comprises 13 residues. CDR1 and CDR2 from the germline V gene are SGHTA and FQGNSA. The sequenced sample was peripheral blood, obtained after pregnancy. This chain uses TRBV7-2 with TRBJ1-2; D might be TRBD1 (5 bases). This TCR was sampled from a female donor with multiple sclerosis, enrolled in a pregnancy study. The CDR3 region has the DNA TGTGCCAGCAGTTTAGACAGATCCTATGGCTACACCTTC. This sequence encodes CASSLDRSYGYTF.